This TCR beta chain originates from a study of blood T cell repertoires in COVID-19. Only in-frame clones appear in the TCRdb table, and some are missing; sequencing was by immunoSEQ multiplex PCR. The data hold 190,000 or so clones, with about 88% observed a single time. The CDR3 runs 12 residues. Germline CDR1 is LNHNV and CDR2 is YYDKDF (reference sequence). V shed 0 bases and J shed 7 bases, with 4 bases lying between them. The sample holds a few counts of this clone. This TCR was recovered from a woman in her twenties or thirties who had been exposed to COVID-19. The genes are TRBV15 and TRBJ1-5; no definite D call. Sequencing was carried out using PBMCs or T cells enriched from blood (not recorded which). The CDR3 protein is CATSRDQQPQHF. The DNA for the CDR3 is TGTGCCACCAGCAGAGATCAGCAGCCCCAGCATTTT. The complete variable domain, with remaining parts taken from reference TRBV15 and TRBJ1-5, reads DAMVIQNPRYQVTQFGKPVTLSCSQTLNHNVMYWYQQKSSQAPKLLFHYYDKDFNNEADTPDNFQSRRPNTSFCFLDIRSPGLGDTAMYLCATSRDQQPQHFGDGTRLSIL.